These 18 T cell receptor beta chains were sequenced from one sample in a study of Graves' ophthalmopathy and Graves' hyperthyroidism. Amplification of TCR beta CDR3 regions used RNA transcripts. RT-PCR in the first round used HTBI primers; a second-round multiplex PCR followed. In TCRdb, the multiplex PCR reads were re-called with MiXCR into one record per CDR3 protein. Among roughly 400,000 distinct CDR3 sequences listed, 15% were seen once. Sequencing input: peripheral blood. Source of these receptors: a woman aged 18-29 years with stable Graves' hyperthyroidism.

The sample holds many counts of this clonotype. The chain has TRBV20-1 and TRBJ2-5, with 8 bases fitting TRBD2. The V gene's germline CDR1 is DFQATT and CDR2 SNEGSKA (reference sequence). V lost 6 bases and J lost 5; bases outside the gene matches: 5. The CDR3 has 12 residues. The CDR3 region has the DNA TGCAGTGCCCAAGCGGGGGCCGAGACCCAGTACTTC. Amino acid sequence: CSAQAGAETQYF.

This clonotype has ten or more counts. The rearrangement uses TRBV7-9 and TRBJ2-7; 9 bases agree with TRBD1. J was trimmed by 2 bases and V by 4 bases; bases with no gene match: 6. Germline values: CDR1 SEHNR, CDR2 FQNEAQ (reference sequence). The CDR3 spans 15 residues. The CDR3 DNA reads TGTGCCAGCAGCTCAGATTGGACAGGGGCCTACGAGCAGTACTTC. Protein sequence: CASSSDWTGAYEQYF.

A few counts support this clonotype. A much bigger clone sits one base away, suggesting this may be a read error. V gene TRBV29-1 combines with J gene TRBJ1-1; 9 positions match TRBD1. V dropped 7 bases and J dropped 6; count of bases not matched to a gene: 9. CDR3 length: 13 residues. The germline V gene has CDR1 SQVTM and CDR2 ANQGSEA. The CDR3 coding sequence is TGCAGCGGGGGACAGGGTGGTAACGCTGAAGCTTTCTTT. This gives the protein CSGGQGGNAEAFF.

The chain recombines TRBV6-2 or TRBV6-3 with TRBJ2-7; perhaps D is TRBD1 or TRBD2 (6 bases each). V lost 8 bases and J 0 bases, leaving 23 bases between the germline ends. The CDR3 runs 17 residues. From germline, CDR1 is MNHEY and CDR2 SVGEGT. The CDR3 loop is CASQSGLFAGDSYEQYF. In nucleotides, the CDR3 is TGTGCCAGCCAATCGGGACTCTTCGCAGGGGACTCCTACGAGCAGTACTTC.

This clonotype was counted at least ten times. The rearrangement links TRBV7-8 to TRBJ1-2, with D perhaps TRBD1 (6 bases). Germline-derived CDR1 and CDR2 are SGHVS and FQNEAQ. The V end lost 5 bases, the J end lost 4 bases, and 23 bases lay between the germline ends. This CDR3 has 17 residues. The CDR3 spells CASSHYWGALLGYGYTF. CDR3 bases: TGTGCCAGCAGCCACTATTGGGGGGCTCTCCTTGGCTATGGCTACACCTTC.

The chain links TRBV18 to TRBJ1-1; D perhaps matches TRBD1 (5 bases). Germline loops: CDR1 KGHSH, CDR2 LQKENI. The CDR3 loop spans 19 amino acids. Trimming pared 3 bases from V and 5 bases from J, leaving 28 bases between. The DNA of the CDR3 is TGTGCCAGCTCACCTAAAGGGAGACTGACGCAGGGAAAGGGAACTGAAGCTTTCTTT. Translating it yields CASSPKGRLTQGKGTEAFF.

This chain links TRBV7-2 with TRBJ2-5; 8 bases match TRBD1. Germline-derived CDR1 and CDR2 are SGHTA and FQGNSA. This CDR3 spans 14 amino acids. The ends lost 1 base at V and 4 bases at J; junction bases unmatched: 2. The CDR3 sequence: CASSLDDRGETQYF. The CDR3 DNA reads TGTGCCAGCAGCTTAGATGACAGGGGAGAGACCCAGTACTTC. Complete variable domain (other parts from reference TRBV7-2 and TRBJ2-5): GAGVSQSPSNKVTEKGKDVELRCDPISGHTALYWYRQSLGQGLEFLIYFQGNSAPDKSGLPSDRFSAERTGGSVSTLTIQRTQQEDSAVYLCASSLDDRGETQYFGPGTRLLVL.

The chain uses TRBV28 and TRBJ2-7; 10 nucleotides align to TRBD2. Unmatched junction bases numbered 20, after V lost 0 bases and J lost 0 bases. Germline assignment: CDR1 MDHEN and CDR2 SYDVKM. CDR3 size: 22 residues. The CDR3 coding sequence is TGTGCCAGCAGTTTATGGCTCCAACAAGGACTAGCGGTTCTTCCGAGCTCCTACGAGCAGTACTTC. As protein: CASSLWLQQGLAVLPSSYEQYF. Using reference TRBV28 and TRBJ2-7 for the parts outside the CDR3, the full variable domain is DVKVTQSSRYLVKRTGEKVFLECVQDMDHENMFWYRQDPGLGLRLIYFSYDVKMKEKGDIPEGYSVSREKKERFSLILESASTNQTSMYLCASSLWLQQGLAVLPSSYEQYFGPGTRLTVT.

This clonotype was counted many times. The chain combines TRBV6-1 with TRBJ1-2, with D possibly matching TRBD1 (5 bases). Per the germline V gene, CDR1 is MNHNS and CDR2 is SASEGT. The CDR3 extends over 14 amino acids. Trimming cost V 6 bases and J 3 bases, with 14 bases left between them. CDR3 DNA sequence: TGTGCCAGCAGGGCCGTATGGGGACACTATGGCTACACCTTC. Protein sequence: CASRAVWGHYGYTF.

This clonotype was detected ten times or more. The chain has TRBV6-2 or TRBV6-3 and TRBJ2-7, with D perhaps TRBD1 (5 bases). Germline V gives CDR1 MNHEY, CDR2 SVGEGT. The CDR3 sequence is 13 residues long. With 6 bases removed from V and 6 bases from J, the gap between germline ends came to 15 bases. The DNA for the CDR3 is TGTGCCAGCAGCTACCCGCCAGGGCCCGAGCAGTACTTC. Protein: CASSYPPGPEQYF.

The chain combines TRBV3-1 with TRBJ1-6, with 11 bases identical to TRBD1. Trimming cost V 2 bases and J 5 bases; bases outside gene matches: 5. The CDR3 spans 17 residues. Germline V CDR1 and CDR2: LGHDT, YNNKEL (reference sequence). In nucleotides, the CDR3 is TGTGCCAGCAGCCAAAGGACAGGGGGCTATCATAATTCACCCCTCCACTTT. Its translation: CASSQRTGGYHNSPLHF.

This clonotype was counted ten times or more. The chain combines TRBV6-2 or TRBV6-3 with TRBJ1-2; 8 nucleotides align to TRBD1. This CDR3 is built from 16 residues. Germline V gives CDR1 MNHEY, CDR2 SVGEGT. The V gene end was trimmed by 4 bases and the J gene end by 6 bases; junction bases not matched to a gene: 13. CDR3 DNA sequence: TGTGCCAGCAGTTTCTACGTGTTTAGGACAGGGAATGGCTACACCTTC. This sequence encodes CASSFYVFRTGNGYTF.

At least ten counts were recorded for this clonotype. The genes are TRBV6-5 and TRBJ1-1; D gene ambiguous. The CDR3 is 14 residues long. Trimming took off 6 bases at V and 1 base at J, with 12 bases between the two ends. Looked up from germline, CDR1 is MNHEY and CDR2 is SVGAGI. In nucleotides, the CDR3 is TGTGCCAGCAGGGCCGGTACGGCGAACACTGAAGCTTTCTTT. The encoded protein is CASRAGTANTEAFF.

This clonotype was detected many times. J is TRBJ1-1 and V is TRBV6-5; 7 bases are shared with TRBD1. CDR3 length equals 14 residues. Germline V gene data show CDR1 as MNHEY and CDR2 as SVGAGI. The trim removed 4 bases at V and 4 bases at J, leaving 6 bases unmatched. The CDR3 sequence is CASSSQGMSTEAFF. The DNA of the CDR3 is TGTGCCAGCAGTTCACAGGGGATGAGCACTGAAGCTTTCTTT.

The chain couples TRBV12-3 or TRBV12-4 to TRBJ2-5; weak D call: TRBD2 (6 bases). This CDR3 spans 15 amino acids. V gave up 3 bases and J gave up 2 bases, with 13 bases separating them. The CDR3 DNA follows: TGTGCCAGCAGTTTGTCGGCGGGGACTCAAGAGACCCAGTACTTC. Translated: CASSLSAGTQETQYF.

This clonotype was found many times. V and J are TRBV20-1 and TRBJ2-2; 7 positions agree with TRBD2. CDR1 is DFQATT, CDR2 SNEGSKA, per germline (reference sequence). J lost 7 bases, V lost 0 bases, and 8 bases had no gene match. This CDR3 contains 15 residues. CDR3 region: CSARDHTSANGELFF. CDR3 bases: TGCAGTGCTAGAGATCACACTAGCGCTAACGGGGAGCTGTTTTTT.

This clonotype was seen repeatedly, ten times or more. The rearrangement joins TRBV7-9 to TRBJ1-2; D is unclear. The CDR3 length is 13 residues. CDR1 is SEHNR, CDR2 FQNEAQ, per germline (reference sequence). Trimming cost V 6 bases and J 4 bases, with 12 bases left between them. The CDR3 bases are TGTGCCAGCAGGGACGTGGACCCCTATGGCTACACCTTC. Encoded protein: CASRDVDPYGYTF.

This clonotype has at least ten counts. V usage is TRBV12-3 or TRBV12-4 and J usage is TRBJ2-5; tentatively, D is TRBD2 (6 bases). The CDR3 length is 15 residues. The V end lost 0 bases, the J end lost 5 bases, and 13 bases lay between the germline ends. CDR3 nucleotide sequence: TGTGCCAGCAGTTTAGCGCTTCGAGGGAGGGAGACCCAGTACTTC. It yields the protein CASSLALRGRETQYF.